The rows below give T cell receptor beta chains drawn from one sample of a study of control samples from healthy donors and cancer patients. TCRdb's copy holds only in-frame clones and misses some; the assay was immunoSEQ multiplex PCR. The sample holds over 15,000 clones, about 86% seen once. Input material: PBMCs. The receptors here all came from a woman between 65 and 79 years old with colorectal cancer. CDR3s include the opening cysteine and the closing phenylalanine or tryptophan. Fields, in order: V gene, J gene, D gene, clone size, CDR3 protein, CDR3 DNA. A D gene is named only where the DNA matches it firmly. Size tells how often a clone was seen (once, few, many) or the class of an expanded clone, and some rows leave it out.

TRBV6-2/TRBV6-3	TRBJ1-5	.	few	CASSYSRTSDEPQHF	TGTGCCAGCAGTTACTCCAGGACCAGCGATGAGCCCCAGCATTTT
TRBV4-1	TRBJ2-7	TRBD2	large	CASSQGGLADPYEQYF	TGCGCCAGCAGCCAAGGTGGACTAGCGGACCCCTACGAGCAGTACTTC
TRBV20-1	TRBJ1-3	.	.	CSASYRAPGNTIYF	TGCAGTGCTAGTTACAGGGCCCCTGGAAACACCATATATTTT
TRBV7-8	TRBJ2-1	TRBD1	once	CASSQDRRTYNEQFF	TGTGCCAGCAGCCAGGACAGGAGGACCTACAATGAGCAGTTCTTC
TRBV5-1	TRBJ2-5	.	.	CASNGGSGLQETQYF	TGCGCCAGCAATGGAGGAAGCGGACTCCAAGAGACCCAGTACTTC
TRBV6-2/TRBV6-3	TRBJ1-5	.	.	CASSSFGVSNQPQHF	TGTGCCAGCAGTTCTTTCGGTGTGAGCAATCAGCCCCAGCATTTT
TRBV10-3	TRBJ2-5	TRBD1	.	CAISESARGTKETQYF	TGTGCCATCAGTGAGTCAGCCAGGGGGACGAAAGAGACCCAGTACTTC
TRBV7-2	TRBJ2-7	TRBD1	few	CASSLEGGQGGPYEQYF	TGTGCCAGCAGCTTAGAGGGAGGACAGGGGGGACCCTACGAGCAGTACTTC
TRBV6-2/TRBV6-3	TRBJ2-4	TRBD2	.	CASSPRGSGRAKNIQYF	TGTGCCAGCAGTCCCCGGGGTAGCGGGAGGGCCAAAAACATTCAGTACTTC
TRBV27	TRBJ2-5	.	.	CASSPHGGDSPQETQYF	TGTGCCAGCAGTCCCCACGGCGGGGACAGCCCGCAAGAGACCCAGTACTTC